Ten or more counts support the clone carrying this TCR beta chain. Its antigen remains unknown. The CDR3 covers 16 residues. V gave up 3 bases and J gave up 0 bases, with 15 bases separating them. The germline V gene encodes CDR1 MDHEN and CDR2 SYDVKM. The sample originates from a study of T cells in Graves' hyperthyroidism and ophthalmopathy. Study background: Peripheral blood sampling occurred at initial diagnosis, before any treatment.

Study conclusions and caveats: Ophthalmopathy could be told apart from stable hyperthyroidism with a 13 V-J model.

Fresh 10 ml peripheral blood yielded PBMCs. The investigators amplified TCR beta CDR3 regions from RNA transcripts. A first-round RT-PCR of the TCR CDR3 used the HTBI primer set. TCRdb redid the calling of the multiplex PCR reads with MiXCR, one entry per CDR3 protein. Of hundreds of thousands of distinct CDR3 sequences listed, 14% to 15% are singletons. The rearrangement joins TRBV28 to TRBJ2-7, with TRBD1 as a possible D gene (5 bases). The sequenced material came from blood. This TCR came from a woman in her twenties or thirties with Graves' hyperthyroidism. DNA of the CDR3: TGTGCCAGCAGTTTCTATCAGGGCCTCAGCTCCTACGAGCAGTACTTC. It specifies CASSFYQGLSSYEQYF.